Each of the 15 T cell receptor beta chains below was sequenced from the same sample in a study of control samples from healthy donors and cancer patients. This table comes from immunoSEQ multiplex PCR, and its TCRdb copy is limited to in-frame clones, with some not included. The sample contains 69,000 or so clones, about 95% of which appear only once. The sequenced material came from blood. The receptors were gathered from a young woman in good health.

This chain uses TRBV7-9 with TRBJ1-4; D remains ambiguous. This CDR3 spans 15 amino acids. The germline CDR1 and CDR2 sequences are SEHNR and FQNEAQ (reference sequence). V shed 1 base and J shed 3 bases, with 9 bases lying between them. CDR3 DNA: TGTGCCAGCAGCTTAGGAGGCAGCTCTAATGAAAAACTGTTTTTT. It specifies CASSLGGSSNEKLFF.

J is TRBJ2-3 and V is TRBV24-1, with 11 bases matching TRBD2. Per germline, CDR1 KGHDR and CDR2 SFDVKD. V gave up 3 bases and J gave up 2 bases; unmatched junction bases: 3. The CDR3 contains 16 residues. The CDR3 loop is CATSDQTSGATDTQYF. CDR3 sequence (DNA): TGTGCCACCAGTGATCAGACTAGCGGGGCCACAGATACGCAGTATTTT.

This sequence joins TRBV21-1 and TRBJ1-2. TRBV21-1 is a pseudogene. The length of the CDR3 is 11 residues. For the CDR3, the DNA is TGTGCCAGCAGCCCCGGAGGTGGCTACACCTTC. Translated, it gives CASSPGGGYTF.

The genes are TRBV11-3 and TRBJ1-1; D ambiguous. CDR3 length equals 13 residues. CDR1 and CDR2 from the germline V gene are SGHNT and YENEEA. Trimming cost V 2 bases and J 0 bases, with 4 bases left between them. CDR3 nucleotides: TGTGCCAGCAGCTTAACTTTGAACACTGAAGCTTTCTTT. Encoded protein: CASSLTLNTEAFF.

J is TRBJ2-5 and V is TRBV18; D may be TRBD2 (5 bases). The CDR3 is made up of 13 amino acids. Germline V CDR1 and CDR2: KGHSH, LQKENI. V gave up 8 bases and J gave up 4 bases, with 14 bases separating them. Written as DNA, the CDR3 is TGTGCCAGCCTTACCGGGAACTTAGAGACCCAGTACTTC. It encodes CASLTGNLETQYF. The entire variable domain, with the rest obtained from reference TRBV18 and TRBJ2-5, is as follows: NAGVMQNPRHLVRRRGQEARLRCSPMKGHSHVYWYRQLPEEGLKFMVYLQKENIIDESGMPKERFSAEFPKEGPSILRIQQVVRGDSAAYFCASLTGNLETQYFGPGTRLLVL.

The V and J genes are TRBV7-9 and TRBJ2-3, with TRBD2 matching over 8 bases. This CDR3 has 17 amino acids. V lost 1 base and J lost 1; bases outside the gene matches: 7. The germline CDR1 and CDR2 sequences are SEHNR and FQNEAQ (reference sequence). CDR3 amino acids: CASSLGGHSGGTDTQYF. As DNA, the CDR3 is TGTGCCAGCAGCTTAGGGGGGCATAGCGGGGGCACAGATACGCAGTATTTT. Full variable domain (missing parts from reference TRBV7-9 and TRBJ2-3): DTGVSQNPRHKITKRGQNVTFRCDPISEHNRLYWYRQTLGQGPEFLTYFQNEAQLEKSRLLSDRFSAERPKGSFSTLEIQRTEQGDSAMYLCASSLGGHSGGTDTQYFGPGTRLTVL.

V gene TRBV2 combines with J gene TRBJ2-1; D is unresolved. Per germline, CDR1 SNHLY and CDR2 FYNNEI. The CDR3 covers 15 residues. V was pared by 4 bases and J by 4 bases, with 14 bases between. CDR3 DNA: TGTGCCAGCAGTGTGTCAACCCCGACTTACAATGAGCAGTTCTTC. Amino acids: CASSVSTPTYNEQFF.

The V gene is TRBV7-9, the J gene TRBJ1-6; D gene ambiguous. V was cut by 4 bases and J by 14 bases, with 12 bases left in between. Per germline, CDR1 SEHNR and CDR2 FQNEAQ (reference sequence). The length of the CDR3 is 12 residues. CDR3 DNA: TGTGCCAGCAGCTCAGACGTGTGGGCCCTCCACTTT. Encoded protein: CASSSDVWALHF.

This sequence joins TRBV7-6 and TRBJ2-7; 13 positions agree with TRBD2. The CDR3 runs to 17 residues. V was clipped by 5 bases and J by 0 bases; unmatched bases: 7. Germline V lookup: CDR1 SGHVS, CDR2 FNYEAQ. CDR3 DNA: TGTGCCAGCAGCCCGGGGACTAGCGGGGTCATCTCCTACGAGCAGTACTTC. It encodes CASSPGTSGVISYEQYF. The complete variable domain, with remaining parts taken from reference TRBV7-6 and TRBJ2-7, reads GAGVSQSPRYKVTKRGQDVALRCDPISGHVSLYWYRQALGQGPEFLTYFNYEAQQDKSGLPNDRFSAERPEGSISTLTIQRTEQRDSAMYRCASSPGTSGVISYEQYFGPGTRLTVT.

The J gene is TRBJ1-1, the V gene TRBV19; D may be TRBD1 (6 bases). The V and J ends lost 5 bases and 1 base respectively, with 8 bases between them. Per germline, CDR1 LNHDA and CDR2 SQIVND (reference sequence). The CDR3 is 13 residues long. Here the CDR3 reads CASSSDRNTEAFF. The CDR3 DNA sequence: TGTGCCAGTAGTTCGGACAGGAACACTGAAGCTTTCTTT.

The gene calls are TRBV16 and TRBJ1-1; no clear D. Germline CDR1 reads KGHSY; CDR2 reads FQNENV. Between the trimmed V and J ends, which lost 3 bases and 4 bases, there was a span of 6 bases. The CDR3 is made up of 12 amino acids. This CDR3 reads CASSHGATEAFF. CDR3 sequence (DNA): TGTGCCAGCAGCCACGGAGCCACTGAAGCTTTCTTT.

The chain uses TRBV21-1 and TRBJ1-2. TRBV21-1 is flagged as a pseudogene. This CDR3 has 12 residues. CDR3 in amino acids: CASSNRHIGYTF. Here the CDR3 DNA reads TGTGCCAGCAGCAATCGTCATATTGGCTACACCTTC.

The chain joins TRBV12-3 or TRBV12-4 to TRBJ1-1, with a weak D call TRBD1 (5 bases). This CDR3 is 13 amino acids long. With 0 bases removed from V and 7 bases from J, the gap between germline ends came to 9 bases. The CDR3 region is CASSLAGGFEAFF. The CDR3 nucleotides are TGTGCCAGCAGTTTAGCGGGGGGATTTGAAGCTTTCTTT.

The rearrangement joins TRBV7-9 to TRBJ1-4, with TRBD1 as a possible D gene (5 bases). The CDR3 totals 13 residues. Trimming removed 0 bases at V and 8 bases at J, with 7 bases between. CDR1 and CDR2 from the germline V gene are SEHNR and FQNEAQ (reference sequence). The CDR3 loop reads CASSLAGGEKLFF. The DNA of the CDR3 is TGTGCCAGCAGCTTAGCTGGGGGGGAAAAACTGTTTTTT.

This rearrangement joins TRBV12-3 or TRBV12-4 to TRBJ1-2, with a possible D match to TRBD1 (6 bases). V was shortened by 8 bases and J by 7 bases, with 17 bases between the two germline ends. CDR3 length equals 13 residues. The CDR3 loop reads CASGLGRGSGYTF. Written as DNA, the CDR3 is TGTGCCAGCGGCCTGGGGAGGGGGAGTGGCTACACCTTC.